This T cell receptor (beta chain) was observed in a study of monozygotic twins with inflammatory bowel disease. Following a re-call of the 5' RACE reads, TCRdb has one entry per CDR3 protein and lacks DNA. The sample has 150,000 to 200,000 distinct CDR3 sequences; the top ten hold less than 8%. Study-wide findings and caveats: IBD patients exhibited fewer clonotypes shared with other individuals than healthy twins, particularly with disease activity.

As to this clonotype: What it binds is not known.

CDR3 length equals 15 residues. Per germline, CDR1 KGHSY and CDR2 FQNENV. V is TRBV16 and J is TRBJ1-2; TCRdb reports TRBD1, a call that lacks DNA to check it against. The specimen was blood. The source of this sequence is a human donor with ulcerative colitis or Crohn's disease, or a healthy co-twin of an affected twin (not recorded which). CDR3 region: CASSQAGRDRVGYTF.